A single sample is the source of the 32 T cell receptor beta chains below, sequenced in a study of blood T cell repertoires in COVID-19. Sequenced by immunoSEQ multiplex PCR; TCRdb stores in-frame clones only, minus some. Of 140,000 or so clones listed, approximately 86% are singletons. The sequencing input was PBMCs or T cells enriched from blood (not recorded which). The receptors shown here come from a woman aged 40 to 50 who had recovered from COVID-19.

In this sample, this clone turned up once. The J gene is TRBJ2-1, the V gene TRBV13; D unclear. V was shortened by 5 bases and J by 8 bases, with 10 bases between the two germline ends. The CDR3 is 12 amino acids. Germline CDR1 reads PRHDT; CDR2 reads FYEKMQ (reference sequence). The DNA of the CDR3 is TGTGCCAGCAGCCCCCGGGTGGATGAGCAGTTCTTC. Translating it yields CASSPRVDEQFF.

V usage is TRBV19 and J usage is TRBJ1-1; maybe TRBD1 (6 bases). Germline V gene lookup returns CDR1 LNHDA and CDR2 SQIVND (reference sequence). The ends were cut back, 5 bases at V and 7 bases at J, with 11 bases in the middle. The CDR3 contains 12 residues. The CDR3 protein is CASSGTGNEAFF. Here the CDR3 DNA reads TGTGCCAGTAGTGGTACAGGGAATGAAGCTTTCTTT.

This clone was picked up one time. The chain combines TRBV9 with TRBJ1-1, with unresolved D. The CDR3 length is 14 residues. With 0 bases removed from V and 1 base from J, the gap between germline ends came to 7 bases. Germline V gene lookup returns CDR1 SGDLS and CDR2 YYNGEE. The CDR3, as DNA: TGTGCCAGCAGCGTAGTGGGAGGGAACACTGAAGCTTTCTTT. Its protein is CASSVVGGNTEAFF.

V and J are TRBV10-3 and TRBJ2-7; 7 nucleotides line up with TRBD1. The junction had 11 bases not matched to a gene; V was cut back by 10 bases and J by 2 bases. The CDR3 contains 14 residues. CDR1 and CDR2 from the germline V gene are ENHRY and SYGVKD. The CDR3 is CATLSTGKAYEQYF. CDR3 coding DNA: TGTGCCACGCTGTCGACAGGGAAGGCCTACGAGCAGTACTTC.

The V gene is TRBV21-1, the J gene TRBJ1-1; TRBD1 was called by the table and not checked on the DNA. TRBV21-1 is a listed pseudogene. The CDR3 consists of 18 residues. CDR3 coding DNA: TGTGCCAGCACATCCCACTTAGGGGACAGGGAGGGGGGCACTGAAGCTTTCTTT. Its protein product is CASTSHLGDREGGTEAFF.

Remarks on this clone: An end of the junction differs from the germline gene, which may be a read error. The V gene is TRBV5-6, the J gene TRBJ2-7, with 8 nucleotides matching TRBD2. The CDR3 length is 16 residues. The germline V gene encodes CDR1 SGHDT and CDR2 YYEEEE. CDR3 DNA sequence: TGTGCCGGCAGCTTGACGGGGGGGACGAATACCTACGAGCAGTACTTC. This sequence encodes CAGSLTGGTNTYEQYF.

The chain combines TRBV4-2 with TRBJ1-2, with D maybe TRBD1 (5 bases). The germline CDR1 and CDR2 sequences are LGHNA and YNFKEQ. V was trimmed by 0 bases and J by 4 bases, leaving 21 bases between them. This CDR3 is built from 18 residues. The CDR3 sequence: CASSQDWAKGPGSYGYTF. CDR3 sequence (DNA): TGTGCCAGCAGCCAAGATTGGGCTAAGGGGCCGGGCAGCTATGGCTACACCTTC.

The CDR3 protein is CASTTENSNQPQHF. The CDR3 DNA sequence: TGTGCCAGCACCACAGAGAATAGCAATCAGCCCCAGCATTTT. The chain is built from TRBV18 and TRBJ1-5; D is unresolved. Trimming removed 8 bases at V and 0 bases at J, with 11 bases between. This CDR3 contains 14 residues. The germline CDR1 and CDR2 sequences are KGHSH and LQKENI.

The chain recombines TRBV5-1 with TRBJ2-3; TRBD2 agrees at 9 bases. The germline V gene has CDR1 SGHRS and CDR2 YFSETQ. The CDR3 loop spans 19 amino acids. With 3 bases clipped from V and 1 base from J, the junction kept 15 bases outside the gene matches. The CDR3 region has the DNA TGCGCCAGCAGCTCCGCGACTAGCGGAGCTCGCGGGGGCACAGATACGCAGTATTTT. Its translation: CASSSATSGARGGTDTQYF.

This clone was detected only once. The V and J genes are TRBV24-1 and TRBJ2-7; unclear D gene. The CDR3 consists of 11 residues. The germline V and J ends were trimmed by 7 bases and 7 bases, with 10 bases remaining between them. Germline CDR1 KGHDR, CDR2 SFDVKD. This chain's CDR3 is CATRVLREQYF. In nucleotides, the CDR3 is TGTGCCACCAGGGTCCTACGGGAGCAGTACTTC.

The rearrangement links TRBV9 to TRBJ1-2; D is ambiguous. This CDR3 comprises 16 residues. The V and J ends lost 0 bases and 0 bases respectively, with 12 bases between them. Germline V gene data show CDR1 as SGDLS and CDR2 as YYNGEE. The CDR3 sequence: CASSVEETATNYGYTF. CDR3 nucleotide sequence: TGTGCCAGCAGCGTAGAAGAAACAGCCACTAACTATGGCTACACCTTC. Using reference TRBV9 and TRBJ1-2 for the parts outside the CDR3, the full variable domain is DSGVTQTPKHLITATGQRVTLRCSPRSGDLSVYWYQQSLDQGLQFLIQYYNGEERAKGNILERFSAQQFPDLHSELNLSSLELGDSALYFCASSVEETATNYGYTFGSGTRLTVV.

The chain carries TRBV19 and TRBJ2-1; 9 bases align to TRBD2. This CDR3 comprises 13 residues. From germline, CDR1 is LNHDA and CDR2 SQIVND (reference sequence). V dropped 5 bases and J dropped 7; count of bases not matched to a gene: 3. In nucleotides, the CDR3 is TGTGCCAGTAGTCCGGGACTAGCTAATGAGCAGTTCTTC. Translation gives CASSPGLANEQFF.

V is TRBV6-5 and J is TRBJ2-3; 11 nucleotides line up with TRBD2. CDR1 is MNHEY, CDR2 SVGAGI, per germline. The CDR3 runs to 16 residues. V was pared by 3 bases and J by 4 bases, with 6 bases of the junction left unmatched. In DNA form, the CDR3 reads TGTGCCAGCAGTTATACTAGCGGGAGATATGCAGATACGCAGTATTTT. This sequence encodes CASSYTSGRYADTQYF.

The V and J genes are TRBV29-1 and TRBJ1-4, with D unresolved. The CDR3 extends over 12 amino acids. Germline assignment: CDR1 SQVTM and CDR2 ANQGSEA. Trimming left V 4 bases short and J 7 bases short, with 10 bases between. The CDR3 DNA follows: TGCAGCGTTGCCGCGGGCTCTGAAAAACTGTTTTTT. Encoded protein: CSVAAGSEKLFF. Drawing the rest from reference TRBV29-1 and TRBJ1-4, the complete variable domain is SAVISQKPSRDICQRGTSLTIQCQVDSQVTMMFWYRQQPGQSLTLIATANQGSEATYESGFVIDKFPISRPNLTFSTLTVSNMSPEDSSIYLCSVAAGSEKLFFGSGTQLSVL.

The chain joins TRBV15 to TRBJ2-5, with D tentatively TRBD2 (6 bases). Germline-derived CDR1 and CDR2 are LNHNV and YYDKDF (reference sequence). V was pared by 2 bases and J by 5 bases, with 9 bases between. The CDR3 consists of 13 residues. CDR3 sequence: CATSRTGVETQYF. The DNA of the CDR3 is TGTGCCACCAGCAGAACGGGGGTTGAGACCCAGTACTTC.

This chain uses TRBV7-9 with TRBJ2-3; 8 positions match TRBD2. CDR1 is SEHNR, CDR2 FQNEAQ, per germline (reference sequence). J gave up 0 bases and V 10 bases, and 3 bases lay outside the gene matches. The CDR3 is 13 residues long. The CDR3 nucleotides are TGTGCCACCCAGCGGGAGAGCACAGATACGCAGTATTTT. Translating gives CATQRESTDTQYF. The entire variable domain, with the rest obtained from reference TRBV7-9 and TRBJ2-3, is as follows: DTGVSQNPRHKITKRGQNVTFRCDPISEHNRLYWYRQTLGQGPEFLTYFQNEAQLEKSRLLSDRFSAERPKGSFSTLEIQRTEQGDSAMYLCATQRESTDTQYFGPGTRLTVL.

This chain uses TRBV19 with TRBJ2-3, with D tentatively TRBD2 (7 bases). The CDR3 has 13 residues. With 10 bases removed from V and 5 bases from J, the gap between germline ends came to 16 bases. Looked up from germline, CDR1 is LNHDA and CDR2 is SQIVND (reference sequence). The CDR3 nucleotides read TGTGCCACCACCCGGGGGGCGCGAGATACGCAGTATTTT. Residues: CATTRGARDTQYF.

This chain links TRBV28 with TRBJ1-1; D gene unclear. CDR3 length: 14 residues. The V gene lost 11 bases and the J gene lost 1 base, with 17 bases spanning the gap. From germline, CDR1 is MDHEN and CDR2 SYDVKM. The CDR3 region is CASLRGNSNTEAFF. The CDR3, as DNA: TGTGCCTCCCTTAGAGGGAATTCGAACACTGAAGCTTTCTTT.

CDR3 in amino acids: CASSVEAPGYNEQFF. The CDR3 DNA reads TGTGCCAGCAGCGTCGAGGCCCCCGGGTACAATGAGCAGTTCTTC. J is TRBJ2-1 and V is TRBV9; D is unresolved. CDR3 length: 15 residues. CDR1 SGDLS and CDR2 YYNGEE come from the germline V gene. Deletions cut 2 bases from V and 4 bases from J, with 13 bases between.

The rearrangement uses TRBV7-9 and TRBJ2-5; D is perhaps TRBD2 (5 bases). Trimming shortened V by 1 base and J by 2 bases, and 17 bases separated the two germline ends. The V gene's germline CDR1 is SEHNR and CDR2 FQNEAQ (reference sequence). This CDR3 has 17 residues. This CDR3 is CASSLVWGVIVQETQYF. DNA for the CDR3: TGTGCCAGCAGCTTAGTTTGGGGAGTCATTGTTCAAGAGACCCAGTACTTC. The variable domain in full, completed from reference TRBV7-9 and TRBJ2-5, reads DTGVSQNPRHKITKRGQNVTFRCDPISEHNRLYWYRQTLGQGPEFLTYFQNEAQLEKSRLLSDRFSAERPKGSFSTLEIQRTEQGDSAMYLCASSLVWGVIVQETQYFGPGTRLLVL.

The CDR3 nucleotides are TGTGCCAGCAGCTTTTCCCCGGTTCACGGGAGGGACTACAATGAGCAGTTCTTC. This translates into CASSFSPVHGRDYNEQFF. V gene TRBV7-9 combines with J gene TRBJ2-1; 8 bases line up with TRBD2. The CDR3 extends over 18 amino acids. V was pared by 3 bases and J by 3 bases, with 13 bases of the junction left unmatched. Germline V lookup: CDR1 SEHNR, CDR2 FQNEAQ (reference sequence).

The gene calls are TRBV19 and TRBJ2-1, with D maybe TRBD2 (6 bases). The CDR3 totals 13 residues. Germline V gene data show CDR1 as LNHDA and CDR2 as SQIVND (reference sequence). V lost 7 bases, J lost 3 bases, and 10 bases lay in between. The CDR3 loop reads CASMGGSYNEQFF. DNA of the CDR3: TGTGCCAGTATGGGGGGTAGCTACAATGAGCAGTTCTTC.

The chain recombines TRBV7-9 with TRBJ1-3; tentative D call: TRBD1 (5 bases). This CDR3 is 18 amino acids long. Germline V gene data show CDR1 as SEHNR and CDR2 as FQNEAQ (reference sequence). V lost 8 bases and J lost 0, with 23 bases in between. CDR3 sequence reads: CASSIQGLVTRSGNTIYF. The CDR3 DNA is TGTGCCAGCTCCATCCAGGGTTTGGTCACCCGCTCTGGAAACACCATATATTTT.

This chain joins TRBV9 and TRBJ2-7; D gene ambiguous. Germline CDR1 is SGDLS and CDR2 is YYNGEE. The V end was cut by 0 bases, the J end by 3 bases, with 7 bases between. There are 13 residues in the CDR3. CDR3 bases: TGTGCCAGCAGCGTAGATCACGGCTACGAGCAGTACTTC. This encodes CASSVDHGYEQYF.

The chain carries TRBV6-1 and TRBJ2-2; TRBD1 is a possible D gene (7 bases). Trimming removed 4 bases from V and 0 bases from J, with 15 bases in between. CDR3 length equals 17 residues. The germline gives CDR1 MNHNS, CDR2 SASEGT. Written as DNA, the CDR3 is TGTGCCAGCAGTGCAATTGGAGGGGGCCCGAACACCGGGGAGCTGTTTTTT. Residues: CASSAIGGGPNTGELFF.

This rearrangement joins TRBV5-6 to TRBJ1-2; D call uncertain. Germline loops: CDR1 SGHDT, CDR2 YYEEEE. V shed 0 bases and J shed 8 bases, with 8 bases lying between them. This CDR3 is 12 amino acids long. The CDR3 sequence is CASSLVGGGYTF. CDR3 DNA sequence: TGTGCCAGCAGCTTGGTGGGCGGGGGCTACACCTTC. The variable domain in full, completed from reference TRBV5-6 and TRBJ1-2, reads DAGVTQSPTHLIKTRGQQVTLRCSPKSGHDTVSWYQQALGQGPQFIFQYYEEEERQRGNFPDRFSGHQFPNYSSELNVNALLLGDSALYLCASSLVGGGYTFGSGTRLTVV.

This clone showed up just once. The rearrangement links TRBV2 to TRBJ2-1; TRBD2 matches 9 bases. Per the germline V gene, CDR1 is SNHLY and CDR2 is FYNNEI. Trimming took 5 bases from V and 4 from J; bases not matched to a gene: 6. The length of the CDR3 is 15 residues. The CDR3 is CASSSKRGAYNEQFF. The DNA for the CDR3 is TGTGCCAGCAGTTCGAAGCGGGGGGCTTACAATGAGCAGTTCTTC.

The chain is built from TRBV2 and TRBJ2-1; D not resolved. V was cut by 4 bases and J by 7 bases, with 8 bases left in between. Germline CDR1 reads SNHLY; CDR2 reads FYNNEI. The CDR3 loop spans 12 amino acids. The CDR3 nucleotides read TGTGCCAGCAGTGCTATGCTGAATGAGCAGTTCTTC. It specifies CASSAMLNEQFF.

The rearrangement uses TRBV5-4 and TRBJ2-1; tentative D call: TRBD1 (6 bases). The ends were cut back, 4 bases at V and 0 bases at J, with 11 bases in the middle. Germline values: CDR1 SGHNT, CDR2 YYREEE (reference sequence). This CDR3 has 15 amino acids. CDR3 loop: CASSPDSLSYNEQFF. The CDR3 DNA reads TGTGCCAGCAGCCCGGACAGTCTCTCCTACAATGAGCAGTTCTTC.

V is TRBV5-1 and J is TRBJ1-1; 8 bases agree with TRBD1. This CDR3 contains 17 residues. V was pared by 5 bases and J by 10 bases, with 22 bases of the junction left unmatched. The germline CDR1 and CDR2 sequences are SGHRS and YFSETQ. The CDR3 loop reads CASRPDRDRIFEGGAFF. The DNA of the CDR3 is TGCGCCAGCAGACCAGACCGGGACAGGATCTTTGAGGGGGGAGCTTTCTTT.

The CDR3 region has the DNA TGTGCCTGGAGTGTACGGCAGGGGCCCTTAGGAGAAAAACTGTTTTTT. Protein sequence: CAWSVRQGPLGEKLFF. V is TRBV30 and J is TRBJ1-4; weak D call: TRBD1 (6 bases). The CDR3 covers 16 residues. Between the trimmed V and J ends, which lost 0 bases and 8 bases, there was a span of 19 bases. Germline V gives CDR1 GTSNPN, CDR2 SVGIG (reference sequence).

The gene calls are TRBV6-5 and TRBJ1-2; 10 nucleotides align to TRBD1. Germline lookup yields CDR1 MNHEY and CDR2 SVGAGI. J lost 5 bases, V lost 6 bases, and 6 bases had no gene match. The CDR3 has 14 amino acids. CDR3 nucleotide sequence: TGTGCCAGCAGATCGGACAGGGGGAGTTATGGCTACACCTTC. Residues: CASRSDRGSYGYTF.